Below, 30 T cell receptor beta chains from the same sample are listed, as sequenced in a study of CD8 T cells in Susac syndrome. RNA in amounts of about 0.5 to 1 ug was reverse transcribed with random hexamers. Using its own MiXCR run on the immunoSEQ multiplex PCR reads, TCRdb lists one record per CDR3 protein. This table holds approximately 150,000 distinct CDR3 sequences, 95% found once. What was sequenced was CD4+ T cells from PBMCs. Every receptor here comes from a human donor with multiple sclerosis.

The V and J genes are TRBV20-1 and TRBJ1-2; D is unresolved. The CDR3 consists of 12 residues. The V and J ends lost 5 bases and 4 bases respectively, with 11 bases between them. The germline gives CDR1 DFQATT, CDR2 SNEGSKA (reference sequence). CDR3 sequence: CSASDLGYGYTF. Written as DNA, the CDR3 is TGCAGTGCTTCTGACCTAGGCTATGGCTACACCTTC.

The J gene is TRBJ2-3, the V gene TRBV20-1; 7 nucleotides match TRBD2. From germline, CDR1 is DFQATT and CDR2 SNEGSKA (reference sequence). Trimming cost V 6 bases and J 6 bases; bases outside gene matches: 18. The CDR3 totals 16 residues. In nucleotides, the CDR3 is TGCAGTGCGGTGAGTTCTAGCGGAAGGAGAGCCGATACGCAGTATTTT. Translating it yields CSAVSSSGRRADTQYF.

J is TRBJ2-5 and V is TRBV5-1; tentatively, D is TRBD1 (6 bases). Deletions cut 5 bases from V and 2 bases from J, with 10 bases between. This CDR3 comprises 13 residues. Germline V gene data show CDR1 as SGHRS and CDR2 as YFSETQ. The CDR3 loop reads CASSFQGQETQYF. The DNA of the CDR3 is TGCGCCAGCAGTTTCCAGGGGCAAGAGACCCAGTACTTC.

The rearrangement uses TRBV6-5 and TRBJ2-2; D is possibly TRBD1 (5 bases). The CDR3 sequence is 13 residues long. CDR1 and CDR2 from the germline V gene are MNHEY and SVGAGI. Trimming shortened V by 5 bases and J by 4 bases, and 8 bases separated the two germline ends. CDR3 sequence reads: CASSKQVTGELFF. CDR3 coding DNA: TGTGCCAGCAGTAAACAGGTCACCGGGGAGCTGTTTTTT.

The rearrangement links TRBV12-3 or TRBV12-4 to TRBJ2-7, with TRBD1 identical over 8 bases. This CDR3 has 14 amino acids. With V trimmed by 5 bases and J by 6 bases, 9 bases remained unmatched. The CDR3 DNA reads as TGTGCCAGCAGTCGACAGGGGTCATCGGTCGAGCAGTACTTC. Amino acids: CASSRQGSSVEQYF.

A single count supports this clonotype. The chain carries TRBV2 and TRBJ2-2, with D perhaps TRBD1 (6 bases). Germline V gives CDR1 SNHLY, CDR2 FYNNEI. The CDR3 runs 14 residues. Trimming pared 4 bases from V and 3 bases from J, leaving 9 bases between. In DNA form, the CDR3 reads TGTGCCAGCAGTGGGGACACACACACCGGGGAGCTGTTTTTT. Translation gives CASSGDTHTGELFF.

The V call is TRBV6-1, the J call TRBJ1-5; possibly TRBD1 for D (5 bases). Germline assignment: CDR1 MNHNS and CDR2 SASEGT. With 4 bases removed from V and 5 bases from J, the gap between germline ends came to 15 bases. The CDR3 is made up of 15 amino acids. DNA for the CDR3: TGTGCCAGCAGTGCTAGGACTGTGGGGGATCAGCCCCAGCATTTT. Its translation is CASSARTVGDQPQHF.

The chain recombines TRBV7-2 with TRBJ2-7; D is unclear. Germline CDR1 reads SGHTA; CDR2 reads FQGNSA. Trimming stripped 4 bases from V and 3 bases from J, with 10 bases between. The CDR3 totals 13 residues. The DNA for the CDR3 is TGTGCCAGCAGCTCCCGAATTGACTACGAGCAGTACTTC. Amino acids: CASSSRIDYEQYF. Full variable domain (rest looked up from reference TRBV7-2 and TRBJ2-7): GAGVSQSPSNKVTEKGKDVELRCDPISGHTALYWYRQSLGQGLEFLIYFQGNSAPDKSGLPSDRFSAERTGGSVSTLTIQRTQQEDSAVYLCASSSRIDYEQYFGPGTRLTVT.

The V and J genes are TRBV11-2 and TRBJ2-1; the D gene is possibly TRBD2 (6 bases). The CDR3 is 14 residues long. CDR1 is SGHAT and CDR2 is FQNNGV in the germline V gene. The V end lost 3 bases, the J end lost 5 bases, and 11 bases lay between the germline ends. The CDR3 loop reads CASSFGLTNNEQFF. In DNA form, the CDR3 reads TGTGCCAGCAGCTTTGGACTAACCAACAATGAGCAGTTCTTC. The whole variable domain, remainder taken from reference TRBV11-2 and TRBJ2-1, is EAGVAQSPRYKIIEKRQSVAFWCNPISGHATLYWYQQILGQGPKLLIQFQNNGVVDDSQLPKDRFSAERLKGVDSTLKIQPAKLEDSAVYLCASSFGLTNNEQFFGPGTRLTVL.

The V call is TRBV12-3 or TRBV12-4, the J call TRBJ1-5; possibly TRBD1 for D (6 bases). V lost 5 bases, J lost 7 bases, and 15 bases lay in between. The CDR3 runs 14 residues. This chain's CDR3 is CASSPDSIEQPQHF. CDR3 coding DNA: TGTGCCAGCAGTCCGGACAGCATCGAGCAGCCCCAGCATTTT.

The chain is built from TRBV12-3 or TRBV12-4 and TRBJ1-6; 7 bases map to TRBD1. The CDR3 covers 15 residues. The V gene end was trimmed by 5 bases and the J gene end by 5 bases; junction bases not matched to a gene: 6. The chain's CDR3 is CASSPTGNNNSPLHF. CDR3 nucleotides: TGTGCCAGCAGTCCGACAGGGAATAATAATTCACCCCTCCACTTT.

The chain joins TRBV28 to TRBJ2-7; D might be TRBD1 (5 bases). V was clipped by 5 bases and J by 3 bases, with 14 bases between them. The CDR3 covers 14 residues. In germline, CDR1 is MDHEN, CDR2 SYDVKM. The CDR3 loop reads CASSPQRDSYEQYF. The CDR3 region has the DNA TGTGCCAGCAGTCCCCAGAGAGACAGCTACGAGCAGTACTTC. The complete variable domain, with remaining parts taken from reference TRBV28 and TRBJ2-7, reads DVKVTQSSRYLVKRTGEKVFLECVQDMDHENMFWYRQDPGLGLRLIYFSYDVKMKEKGDIPEGYSVSREKKERFSLILESASTNQTSMYLCASSPQRDSYEQYFGPGTRLTVT.

The chain has TRBV10-3 and TRBJ1-5; no clear D. This CDR3 comprises 15 residues. Germline values: CDR1 ENHRY, CDR2 SYGVKD. The V gene lost 6 bases and the J gene lost 0 bases, with 12 bases spanning the gap. The CDR3 region is CAISAGRDSNQPQHF. The DNA for the CDR3 is TGTGCCATCAGCGCCGGGAGGGATAGCAATCAGCCCCAGCATTTT.

The gene calls are TRBV7-2 and TRBJ2-5; D is ambiguous. Germline V CDR1 and CDR2: SGHTA, FQGNSA. This CDR3 contains 14 residues. Trimming stripped 2 bases from V and 12 bases from J, with 19 bases between. The CDR3 DNA follows: TGTGCCAGCAGCTTAACCGCCCCCGACGGGCAAAAGTACTTC. Translated: CASSLTAPDGQKYF.

The V and J genes are TRBV6-6 and TRBJ2-5; TRBD2 matches 10 bases. The CDR3 loop spans 15 amino acids. V gave up 2 bases and J gave up 5 bases; unmatched junction bases: 5. The germline gives CDR1 MNHNY, CDR2 SVGAGI (reference sequence). CDR3 in amino acids: CASSYLALAGETQYF. For the CDR3, the DNA is TGTGCCAGCAGTTACCTTGCACTAGCGGGGGAGACCCAGTACTTC.

The rearrangement joins TRBV4-1 to TRBJ2-7; 7 nucleotides agree with TRBD2. The trim removed 5 bases at V and 3 bases at J, leaving 7 bases unmatched. Per the germline V gene, CDR1 is MGHRA and CDR2 is YSYEKL. The CDR3 totals 14 residues. Here the CDR3 DNA reads TGCGCCAGCAGCGTCAGAGCGGGGAGCTACGAGCAGTACTTC. Encoded protein: CASSVRAGSYEQYF.

The J gene is TRBJ2-1, the V gene TRBV27; TRBD2 matches at 10 bases. This CDR3 is 14 amino acids long. In germline, CDR1 is MNHEY, CDR2 SMNVEV (reference sequence). Trimming at V came to 2 bases and at J to 15 bases, leaving 10 bases not matched to a gene. CDR3 in amino acids: CASSLLASGGYPFF. The CDR3 coding sequence is TGTGCCAGCAGTTTACTCGCTAGCGGGGGATACCCGTTCTTC.

This chain uses TRBV27 with TRBJ1-4; D not resolved. Germline V lookup: CDR1 MNHEY, CDR2 SMNVEV (reference sequence). V was pared by 4 bases and J by 8 bases, with 23 bases between. The CDR3 is 17 residues long. CDR3: CASSSSVLSGWGEKLFF. Here the CDR3 DNA reads TGTGCCAGCAGTTCCTCCGTATTGTCGGGGTGGGGAGAAAAACTGTTTTTT.

CDR3 loop: CATPSDSSGRNEQFF. DNA of the CDR3: TGTGCCACCCCCTCAGATTCTAGCGGACGCAATGAGCAGTTCTTC. V usage is TRBV7-9 and J usage is TRBJ2-1; TRBD2 matches at 7 bases. This CDR3 comprises 15 residues. Germline V lookup: CDR1 SEHNR, CDR2 FQNEAQ (reference sequence). V trimming: 10 bases; J trimming: 6 bases; junction bases outside the gene matches: 15.

The gene calls are TRBV10-3 and TRBJ2-4; 12 nucleotides agree with TRBD2. V was pared by 4 bases and J by 8 bases, with 3 bases of the junction left unmatched. CDR3 length: 14 amino acids. Germline V gene data show CDR1 as ENHRY and CDR2 as SYGVKD. The CDR3 spells CAISAGTSGHIQYF. In DNA, the CDR3 is TGTGCCATCAGTGCCGGGACTAGCGGGCACATTCAGTACTTC.

This sequence joins TRBV5-1 and TRBJ2-7; D not resolved. V lost 2 bases to trimming and J lost 5 bases, with 5 bases between them. The CDR3 is 11 residues long. Germline-derived CDR1 and CDR2 are SGHRS and YFSETQ. Written as DNA, the CDR3 is TGCGCCAGCAGCTTCAAGGACGAGCAGTACTTC. This encodes CASSFKDEQYF.

The V call is TRBV28, the J call TRBJ1-6; perhaps TRBD1 as D (6 bases). CDR1 and CDR2 from the germline V gene are MDHEN and SYDVKM. This CDR3 comprises 14 residues. Trimming pared 7 bases from V and 7 bases from J, leaving 14 bases between. The CDR3 sequence: CASTGGIWNSPLHF. CDR3 sequence (DNA): TGTGCCAGCACCGGGGGCATTTGGAATTCACCCCTCCACTTT.

The chain uses TRBV5-1 and TRBJ2-5; tentative D call: TRBD2 (6 bases). The germline V gene has CDR1 SGHRS and CDR2 YFSETQ. The CDR3 totals 14 residues. V was pared by 3 bases and J by 10 bases, with 19 bases between. In DNA, the CDR3 is TGCGCCAGCAGCTCCTCCGGGGCCGGGAGTAACCAGTACTTC. This encodes CASSSSGAGSNQYF.

The chain has TRBV30 and TRBJ2-7, with 8 nucleotides matching TRBD1. The CDR3 runs 13 residues. Trimming cost V 7 bases and J 3 bases; bases outside gene matches: 8. Germline CDR1 reads GTSNPN; CDR2 reads SVGIG (reference sequence). As DNA, the CDR3 is TGTGCCTTGAACACAGGGGGTATCTACGAGCAGTACTTC. This encodes CALNTGGIYEQYF.

This clonotype showed up just once. The rearrangement joins TRBV24-1 to TRBJ2-5, with no clear D. Trimming removed 4 bases at V and 5 bases at J, with 10 bases between. The germline gives CDR1 KGHDR, CDR2 SFDVKD. This CDR3 is 13 amino acids long. CDR3 sequence reads: CATSDLGAETQYF. In DNA, the CDR3 is TGTGCCACCAGTGACCTTGGTGCGGAGACCCAGTACTTC.

CDR3 DNA: TGTGCCAGCAGTTTAGGATATCGGGGGGTCGCTAACTATGGCTACACCTTC. It is translated as CASSLGYRGVANYGYTF. The V and J genes are TRBV28 and TRBJ1-2, with D possibly TRBD1 on 5 matching bases. The CDR3 covers 17 residues. Trimming removed 2 bases at V and 0 bases at J, with 16 bases between. The V gene's germline CDR1 is MDHEN and CDR2 SYDVKM.

The CDR3 DNA sequence: TGTGCCAGCAGAAGCCTCGGGGGGGAATACGAGCAGTACTTC. As protein: CASRSLGGEYEQYF. The chain has TRBV27 and TRBJ2-7; 8 bases agree with TRBD2. Per the germline V gene, CDR1 is MNHEY and CDR2 is SMNVEV (reference sequence). CDR3 size: 14 residues. V lost 6 bases to trimming and J lost 4 bases; unmatched junction nucleotides: 8.

This chain uses TRBV7-8 with TRBJ2-3; possible D gene TRBD2, 6 bases. CDR1 SGHVS and CDR2 FQNEAQ come from the germline V gene. V lost 8 bases to trimming and J lost 3 bases, with 21 bases between them. This CDR3 is 16 amino acids long. For the CDR3, the DNA is TGTGCCAGCCAGGCCCGCCCCCCGGGGGAAACAGATACGCAGTATTTT. Translating it yields CASQARPPGETDTQYF.

Here the CDR3 DNA reads TGCAGTGCCAAGATACGCGGACCGCGCTCCTACGAGCAGTACTTC. It encodes CSAKIRGPRSYEQYF. The gene calls are TRBV20-1 and TRBJ2-7; D is unresolved. The V end lost 6 bases, the J end lost 0 bases, and 18 bases lay between the germline ends. The CDR3 consists of 15 residues. Germline CDR1 DFQATT, CDR2 SNEGSKA (reference sequence).

The chain recombines TRBV20-1 with TRBJ1-5; the match to TRBD1 covers 9 bases. Germline V gene data show CDR1 as DFQATT and CDR2 as SNEGSKA (reference sequence). The CDR3 totals 13 residues. The V segment lost 5 bases and the J segment 4 bases; nucleotides outside the gene matches: 3. The CDR3 loop is CSAVQGANQPQHF. For the CDR3, the DNA is TGCAGTGCTGTACAGGGGGCAAATCAGCCCCAGCATTTT.